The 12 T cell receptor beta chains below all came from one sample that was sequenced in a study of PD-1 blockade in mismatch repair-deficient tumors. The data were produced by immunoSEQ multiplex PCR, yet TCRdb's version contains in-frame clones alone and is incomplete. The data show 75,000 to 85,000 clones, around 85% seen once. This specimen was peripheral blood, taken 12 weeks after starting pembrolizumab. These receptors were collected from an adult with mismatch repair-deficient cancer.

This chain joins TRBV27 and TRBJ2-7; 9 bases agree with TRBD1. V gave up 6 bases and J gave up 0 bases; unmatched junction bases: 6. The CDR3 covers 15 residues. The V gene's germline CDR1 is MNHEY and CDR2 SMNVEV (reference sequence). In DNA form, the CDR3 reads TGTGCCAGCAGATTAACAGGGGGCGCCTCCTACGAGCAGTACTTC. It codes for CASRLTGGASYEQYF.

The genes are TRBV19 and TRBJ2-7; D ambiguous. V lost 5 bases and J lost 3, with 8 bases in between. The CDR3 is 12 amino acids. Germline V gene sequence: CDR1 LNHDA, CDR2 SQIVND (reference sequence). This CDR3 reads CASSGDYYEQYF. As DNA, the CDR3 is TGTGCCAGTAGTGGGGATTACTACGAGCAGTACTTC. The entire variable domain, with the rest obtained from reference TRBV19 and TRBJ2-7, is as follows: DGGITQSPKYLFRKEGQNVTLSCEQNLNHDAMYWYRQDPGQGLRLIYYSQIVNDFQKGDIAEGYSVSREKKESFPLTVTSAQKNPTAFYLCASSGDYYEQYFGPGTRLTVT.

The DNA for the CDR3 is TGTGCCAGTAGGAAAGCGGGACTAGCTGTGGAGACCCAGTACTTC. Its protein is CASRKAGLAVETQYF. This chain joins TRBV19 and TRBJ2-5; TRBD2 matches at 9 bases. This CDR3 has 15 residues. Germline values: CDR1 LNHDA, CDR2 SQIVND (reference sequence). The ends lost 6 bases at V and 5 bases at J; junction bases unmatched: 10.

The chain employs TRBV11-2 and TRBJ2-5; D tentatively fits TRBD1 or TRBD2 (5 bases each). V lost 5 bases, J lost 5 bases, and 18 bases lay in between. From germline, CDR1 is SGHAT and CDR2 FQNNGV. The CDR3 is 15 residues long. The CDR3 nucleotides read TGTGCCAGCAGCCGTGGAACCGGGACGAAGGAGACCCAGTACTTC. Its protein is CASSRGTGTKETQYF.

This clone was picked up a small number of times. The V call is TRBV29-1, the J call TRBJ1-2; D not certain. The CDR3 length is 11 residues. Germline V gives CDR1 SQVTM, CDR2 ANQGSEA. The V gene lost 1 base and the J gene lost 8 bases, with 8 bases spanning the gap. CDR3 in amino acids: CSVEGSRGYTF. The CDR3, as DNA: TGCAGCGTTGAAGGGTCTCGAGGCTACACCTTC.

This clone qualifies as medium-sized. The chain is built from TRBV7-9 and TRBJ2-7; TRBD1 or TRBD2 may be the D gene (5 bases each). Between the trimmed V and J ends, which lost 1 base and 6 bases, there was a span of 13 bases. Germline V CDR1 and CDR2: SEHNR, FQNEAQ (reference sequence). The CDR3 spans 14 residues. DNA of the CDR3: TGTGCCAGCAGCTTAGTTTCTGGGGCGGGCGAGCAGTACTTC. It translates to CASSLVSGAGEQYF.

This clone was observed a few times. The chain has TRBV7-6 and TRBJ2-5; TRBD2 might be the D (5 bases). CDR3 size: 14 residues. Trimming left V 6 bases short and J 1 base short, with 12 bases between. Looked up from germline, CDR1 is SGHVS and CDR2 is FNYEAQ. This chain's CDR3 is CASRDLGTQETQYF. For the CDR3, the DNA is TGTGCCAGCAGGGACTTGGGCACCCAAGAGACCCAGTACTTC.

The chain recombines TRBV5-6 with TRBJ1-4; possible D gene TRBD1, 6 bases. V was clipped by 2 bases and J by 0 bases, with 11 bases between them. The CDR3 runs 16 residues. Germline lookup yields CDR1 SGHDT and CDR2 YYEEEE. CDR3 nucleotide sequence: TGTGCCAGCAGCTTATGGACAGACGCAACTAATGAAAAACTGTTTTTT. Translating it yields CASSLWTDATNEKLFF.

The CDR3 DNA sequence: TGCGCCAGCAGCCAAGATTTGAACACCGGGGAGCTGTTTTTT. Protein product: CASSQDLNTGELFF. This chain connects TRBV4-3 to TRBJ2-2, with D uncertain. The CDR3 covers 14 residues. With 0 bases removed from V and 1 base from J, the gap between germline ends came to 3 bases. Germline lookup yields CDR1 LGHNA and CDR2 YSLEER.

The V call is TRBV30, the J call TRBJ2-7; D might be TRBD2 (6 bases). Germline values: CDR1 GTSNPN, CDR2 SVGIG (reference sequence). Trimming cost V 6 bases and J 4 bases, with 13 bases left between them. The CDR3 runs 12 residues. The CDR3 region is CACKGGPYEQYF. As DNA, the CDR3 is TGTGCCTGTAAGGGAGGTCCGTACGAGCAGTACTTC.

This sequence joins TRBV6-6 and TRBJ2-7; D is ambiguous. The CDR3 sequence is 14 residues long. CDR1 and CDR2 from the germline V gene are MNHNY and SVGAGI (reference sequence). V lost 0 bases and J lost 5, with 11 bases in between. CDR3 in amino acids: CASSYSRTSDEQYF. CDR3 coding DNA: TGTGCCAGCAGTTACTCAAGGACCAGCGACGAGCAGTACTTC.

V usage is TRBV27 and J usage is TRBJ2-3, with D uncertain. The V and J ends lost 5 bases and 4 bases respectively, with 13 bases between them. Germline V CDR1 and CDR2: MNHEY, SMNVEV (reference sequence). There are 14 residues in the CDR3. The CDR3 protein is CASSDVIVSDTQYF. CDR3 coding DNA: TGTGCCAGCAGTGACGTGATCGTGTCAGATACGCAGTATTTT.